This T cell receptor beta chain was sequenced in a study of OX40 agonist ivuxolimab in advanced cancers. V gave up 5 bases and J gave up 6 bases, with 13 bases separating them. Germline CDR1 is MNHEY and CDR2 is SVGAGI. The CDR3 consists of 13 residues. To note about this clone: As yet, its antigen is unknown.

Study outcomes and limitations: Dose levels from 0.1 to 3.0 mg/kg saw CD4+ and CD8+ blood T cells expand clonally by week 6.

On cycle 4 day 1 and cycle 7 day 1, as well as at baseline, blood was sampled. The method was immunoSEQ multiplex PCR; TCRdb's version includes in-frame clones alone and lacks a portion of them. The sample holds roughly 140,000 clones; 94% are singletons and the top ten take around 0.28%. The source is an adult with an advanced solid tumor such as melanoma, head and neck, liver or kidney cancer. The rearrangement uses TRBV6-5 and TRBJ1-2, with D possibly matching TRBD1 (5 bases). The sequencing used CD4+ or CD8+ T cells sorted from blood, collected in a trial of the OX40 agonist ivuxolimab. Here the CDR3 DNA reads TGTGCCAGCAGTCGTCAGGGAGATGATGGCTACACCTTC. As protein: CASSRQGDDGYTF.